A selection of T cell receptor beta chains follows, all from one sample in a study of blood T cells in healthy people across ages. TCRdb re-called the 5' RACE reads with MiXCR, one entry per CDR3 protein. In the table there are hundreds of thousands of distinct CDR3 sequences, 32% of which are singletons. The sample comprised blood. The receptors come from a woman of 80 years or more in good health. CDR3s include the opening cysteine and the closing phenylalanine or tryptophan. The D gene is left open where the match is weak. Clone size is not always given. Where it is, it says once, few, many or a class for expanded clones.

d_gene	j_gene	v_gene	abundance	CDR3nt	CDR3aa
TRBD2	TRBJ2-1	TRBV6-2/TRBV6-3	many	TGTGCCAGCAGTCAAGGGACTAGCGGGGGCCACAATGAGCAGTTCTTC	CASSQGTSGGHNEQFF
-	TRBJ2-5	TRBV20-1	many	TGCAGTGCGACAGTCCTTCGCGGGGCCCAAGAGACCCAGTACTTC	CSATVLRGAQETQYF
-	TRBJ2-2	TRBV3-1	-	TGTGCCAGCAGCCAAGAGAAAACCGGGGAGCGGTTTTTT	CASSQEKTGERFF
TRBD2	TRBJ2-3	TRBV20-1	many	TGCAGTGCGAGCGGGGGGGCCTCAGATACGCAGTATTTT	CSASGGASDTQYF
-	TRBJ2-1	TRBV18	-	TGTGCCAGCTCACCTCGACAGGAGTCCTACAATGAGCAGTTCTTC	CASSPRQESYNEQFF
-	TRBJ2-7	TRBV27	-	TGTGCCAGCAGTCCCGGGACATCAACCTCCTACGAGCAGTACTTC	CASSPGTSTSYEQYF
TRBD1	TRBJ2-3	TRBV12-3/TRBV12-4	-	TGTGCCGGCAGTTTCACGACAGGGCGCGCAGATACGCAGTATTTT	CAGSFTTGRADTQYF
TRBD2	TRBJ2-7	TRBV29-1	many	TGCAGCGTTGAAGAGGGGGGGGGCGCGGGGGGAACCTACGAGCAGTACTTC	CSVEEGGGAGGTYEQYF
-	TRBJ1-2	TRBV12-3/TRBV12-4	once	TGTGCCAGCGGCCAGGGGACCGGCTACACCTTC	CASGQGTGYTF
-	TRBJ2-1	TRBV21-1	many	TGTGCCAGCAGCCCCGGGACAGGCTCCTACAATGAGCAGTTCTTC	CASSPGTGSYNEQFF
-	TRBJ1-1	TRBV29-1	few	TGCAGCGTTGCGCCGGGCACTGAAGCTTTCTTT	CSVAPGTEAFF
TRBD2	TRBJ2-1	TRBV12-3/TRBV12-4	-	TGTGCCAGCAGTTTTGAGCGGGAGGGGCTGGATGAGCAGTTCTTC	CASSFEREGLDEQFF
-	TRBJ2-3	TRBV9	many	TGTGCCAGCAGCGGGGGCCGTAGCGGCGGCACAGATACGCAGTATTTT	CASSGGRSGGTDTQYF
-	TRBJ1-2	TRBV5-1	-	TGCGCCAGCAGCTCAGGAGGGGGGGACGGCTACACCTTC	CASSSGGGDGYTF
TRBD2	TRBJ2-1	TRBV24-1	-	TGTGCCACCAGTGAGACTAGCGGGGGCCCAGGTGAGCAGTTCTTC	CATSETSGGPGEQFF
TRBD1	TRBJ1-6	TRBV15	few	TGTGCCACCAGCAGACTTGGGACAGGAGGATCACCCCTCCACTTT	CATSRLGTGGSPLHF